This TCR beta chain was observed in a study of blood T cell repertoires in COVID-19. Turning to the study itself: The samples span acute and convalescent COVID-19 from the United States, Italy and Spain. In each case, the material was cDNA or gDNA derived from T cells, B-cell-depleted T cells, or PBMCs.

Per the germline V gene, CDR1 is SGHNT and CDR2 is YYREEE (reference sequence). This CDR3 spans 12 amino acids. V was shortened by 0 bases and J by 5 bases, with 6 bases between the two germline ends. In the authors' methods: Amplification with reference gene primers provided the estimates of nucleated cell counts. Here immunoSEQ multiplex PCR was the method, and the copy in TCRdb shows in-frame clones only, minus some. V, J and clone size derive from that table, while D and trimming were established from the DNA sequence. The sample includes almost 95,000 clones, roughly four fifths of them seen just once.

The sequencing input was peripheral blood. The TCR originated in a man in his fifties or sixties with acute or convalescent COVID-19. The chain uses TRBV5-4 and TRBJ2-7; D perhaps matches TRBD1 (5 bases). This chain's CDR3 is CASSLGGHEQYF. DNA of the CDR3: TGTGCCAGCAGCTTGGGGGGCCACGAGCAGTACTTC.